This entry describes one TCR beta chain. In the original processing: The assay estimated nucleated cells by amplifying reference gene primers. TCRdb keeps only in-frame clones here, not all; method: immunoSEQ multiplex PCR. V and J calls and clone size follow that table, whereas D and trimming were derived from the DNA. The sample contains tens of thousands of clones, roughly nine tenths of which appear only once. The data were taken from a study of blood T cell repertoires in COVID-19. Overall study: Sites in the United States, Italy and Spain provided acute and convalescent COVID-19 samples. PBMCs, B-cell-depleted T cells, or T cells provided the cDNA or gDNA that made up the material.

Germline V CDR1 and CDR2: SGHRS, YFSETQ. The CDR3 consists of 15 residues. The J segment lost 5 bases and the V segment lost 1 base, leaving 5 bases of the junction unmatched. This sequence originates from a man aged 45-60 years with active or convalescent COVID-19. The chain carries TRBV5-1 and TRBJ1-4, with TRBD1 identical over 7 bases. Sequencing was done on a sample of peripheral blood. CDR3 coding DNA: TGCGCCAGCAGCTTGTGGACAGGAGAGAATGAAAAACTGTTTTTT. Encoded protein: CASSLWTGENEKLFF. The full variable domain, with the rest looked up from reference TRBV5-1 and TRBJ1-4, is KAGVTQTPRYLIKTRGQQVTLSCSPISGHRSVSWYQQTPGQGLQFLFEYFSETQRNKGNFPGRFSGRQFSNSRSEMNVSTLELGDSALYLCASSLWTGENEKLFFGSGTQLSVL.